The clone carrying this T cell receptor beta chain has a count of ten or more. The antigen is not known. This entry belongs to a study of T-cell reconstitution after alpha-beta-depleted transplantation in children. Points from the study as a whole: Once a year had passed after transplant, T-cell counts and diversity came mostly from newly produced T cells. It was reported that alpha-beta T cells came from several hundred expanded graft clones (about two months after transplant).

A TCRbeta library incorporating unique molecular identifiers was prepared. From the PCR reads, TCRdb called clonotypes with MiXCR, one entry per CDR3 protein. The table shows 250,000 to 300,000 distinct CDR3 sequences, with approximately 7.3% occurring only once. The CDR3 is 12 amino acids. The V gene lost 2 bases and the J gene lost 3 bases, with 5 bases spanning the gap. Germline assignment: CDR1 SEHNR and CDR2 FQNEAQ (reference sequence). The sequence was obtained from a female patient aged 2-15 years who had a stem cell transplant for Fanconi anemia, so the T cells may come from the graft donor. This chain connects TRBV7-9 to TRBJ2-7; no reliable D call. The sample consisted of peripheral blood, taken 360 days after TCRalphabeta/CD19-depleted stem cell transplant. The CDR3: CASSLISYEQYF. Written as DNA, the CDR3 is TGTGCCAGCAGCTTAATAAGCTACGAGCAGTACTTC.